This TCR beta chain was documented in a study of neurological immune-mediated disorders (dated by TCRdb to between 2019 and 2020). General notes on the study: Among the approximately 34 multiple sclerosis patients, relapsing-remitting MS accounted for around 30 and secondary progressive MS accounted for 3. Longitudinal samples, technical triplicates and paired sorted CD4+ and CD8+ T-cell subsets, alongside PBMC samples, were included among the approximately 98 TCR-beta libraries. The cohort included approximately 70 subjects: about 14 with HAM/TSP, roughly 35 with multiple sclerosis, and 20 or so healthy controls. Peripheral blood TCR-beta repertoires from patients with HTLV-I-associated myelopathy (HAM/TSP), patients with multiple sclerosis, and healthy controls were compared in the study using UMI-based sequencing.

What the research found in general, with its limitations: No clinical or MRI features were associated with the MS cluster, and the authors said that larger cohorts are needed. Expanded clones from different subjects shared no identical CDR3 amino acid sequences, which suggests that TCR-beta repertoires were private in all groups. TCR clonal expansion was highest in HAM/TSP patients and lowest in MS patients, with MS patients falling below even healthy controls. In a phylogenetic analysis, the repertoires of 18 out of 34 MS patients fell into a single cluster of related CDR3 sequences, pointing to a possible signature at the repertoire level.

From a lookup of the germline V gene (reference sequence), CDR1 and CDR2 are LGHDT and YNNKEL. The CDR3 sequence holds 16 residues, the cysteine and phenylalanine included. Just the 48-base CDR3 DNA is kept, in frame starting at base 1. Here V drops 4 bases and J drops 6 bases, and the junction holds 8 bases not matched to any gene. To synthesize cDNA, template-switch 5'RACE was performed with a primer carrying a 10-nucleotide random unique molecular identifier so that each TCR transcript was tagged. Every sequencing run yielded over 200 million TCR-beta sequences covering 15-18 subjects. Total RNA was extracted with the RNeasy kit. Using the KAPA Real-time Library Amplification kit, TCR-beta VDJ regions were amplified with primers for the TCR constant region and the 5'RACE anchor. A first PCR added sample indexes and Illumina adaptors, and a second PCR then raised library yield. After Ampure bead purification, the roughly 650 bp TCR product was size-selected on a 2% E-gel SizeSelection system. Before pooling, library quality was assessed on a Bioanalyzer, concentration was determined with Qubit, and library quantification was performed with the Kapa Library Quantification kit. An Illumina HiSeq 2500 sequenced the libraries paired-end 2 x 150 bp. To increase sequence diversity, about 25-31% phiX was spiked into each library pool. For the original study's pipeline: Quality-filtered reads were processed with the UMI-based MiGEC pipeline, which removed over 85% of raw TCR sequences during error correction. IMGT germline references were used for alignment of VDJ genes, and clonotypes were defined by a unique CDR3 amino acid sequence together with V-J genes. VDJtools evaluated clonal expansion, Shannon diversity and CDR3 relatedness (CalcPairwiseDistances, ClusterSamples); CLCbio workbench built phylogenetic trees. A clone was classed as expanded if it had 8 or more unique UMIs, a cutoff based on coefficient-of-variation modelling across technical triplicates. TCRdb reprocessing: public reads trimmed at Q25 with fastp, clones called with MiXCR, in-frame beta chains kept. Each entry merges the rows of one CDR3 protein and shows their most common DNA and genes. The V and J calls were not made by the authors but by TCRdb's processing. The sample profile shows tens of thousands of distinct CDR3 sequences; approximately 5.2% of them were found once. Around 7.2% of the sample rests with the top ten.

Unsorted PBMC libraries were generated from 2 million PBMCs stored in RNAlater at -80 °C until RNA extraction. Multiple sclerosis patients were enrolled in a US clinical protocol under which disease progression was evaluated by magnetic resonance imaging. PBMCs were separated from peripheral blood using Ficoll-Hypaque density gradient centrifugation and then cryopreserved in liquid nitrogen. This clonotype turned up a few times. What this receptor recognizes is not known. No base quality values were provided; no much bigger clone lies one nucleotide off. Input material: PBMCs. The TCR comes from a man aged 18 to 30 with multiple sclerosis. The chain was built from TRBV3-1 and TRBJ2-1, with 11 central nucleotides matching TRBD2. The DNA reads as follows: TGTGCCAGCAGCCCGAACTTAGCGGGAGGGACCAATGAGCAGTTCTTC. The resulting protein is CASSPNLAGGTNEQFF.